This T cell receptor beta chain stems from a study of CD8+CD57+ T cells in acquired aplastic anemia. In the study overall: DNA per sorted CD4+ or CD8+ sample ranged about 0.2 to 27.4 ug, averaging approximately 3.3 ug. Healthy donors averaged approximately 10 million reads for CD4+ cells. Points from the study as a whole: Patients shared 25 to 30 CD8+ CDR3 sequences with controls.

This clonotype was observed a handful of times. Antigen: not known. Looked up from germline, CDR1 is WSHSY and CDR2 is SAAADI. The V end lost 0 bases, the J end lost 5 bases, and 7 bases lay between the germline ends. CDR3 length: 13 amino acids. Genomic DNA provided the template from which TCR beta VDJ and CDR3 profiles were obtained. TCRdb processed the reads anew with MiXCR; each CDR3 protein has one entry. Counted here are 180,000 or so distinct CDR3 sequences, about half occurring once; the ten biggest clones make up about 2.9%. V usage is TRBV10-2 and J usage is TRBJ1-1; D gene uncertain. Sequenced sample: sorted CD4+, CD8+, or CD8+CD57+ T cells (not recorded which) from PBMCs. The sequence derives from a human donor in good health. The CDR3 reads CASSESGMTEAFF. As DNA, the CDR3 is TGCGCCAGCAGTGAGTCAGGAATGACTGAAGCTTTCTTT.